This is a list of T cell receptor beta chains from one sample in a study of cytomegalovirus exposure and HLA in healthy donors. Here immunoSEQ multiplex PCR was the method, and the copy in TCRdb shows in-frame clones only, minus some. This table has about 100,000 clones, 75% to 90% appearing once. Material for sequencing was PBMCs. The receptors stem from a man aged 25 to 40 in good health and CMV-seronegative. Each CDR3 is given with its conserved first and last residue. The D gene is left open where the match is weak. Some rows have no size entry. The others give once, few or many, or a class for an expanded clone.

d_call j_call clone_size v_call cdr3_nt cdr3_aa
TRBD1 TRBJ2-4 once TRBV5-8 TGTGCCAGCAGCTTCCAGACAGGGGCTAAAAACATTCAGTACTTC CASSFQTGAKNIQYF
TRBD1 TRBJ1-2 NA TRBV28 TGTGCCAGCAGTTTAGGACAGGGGTATGGCTACACCTTC CASSLGQGYGYTF
NA TRBJ1-1 NA TRBV5-1 TGCGCCAGCAGTTCGGGGTCGTTGAACACTGAAGCTTTCTTT CASSSGSLNTEAFF
NA TRBJ2-1 NA TRBV21-1 TGTGCCAGCAGCCCGATAGTAGGTCCTAGGCCGGATGAGCAGTTCTTC CASSPIVGPRPDEQFF
NA TRBJ2-7 NA TRBV6-6 TGTGCCAGCAGTTACAGAGGAGGAGGCGAGCAGTACTTC CASSYRGGGEQYF
NA TRBJ1-2 NA TRBV4-1 TGCGCCAGCAGCCAAGGGACCAGGGGCAACTATGGCTACACCTTC CASSQGTRGNYGYTF
NA TRBJ2-7 NA TRBV7-9 TGTGCCAGCAGCTCTCAGCAGGGGAACGAGCAGTACTTC CASSSQQGNEQYF
NA TRBJ2-7 NA TRBV7-9 TGTGCCAGCAGCTCGAAAATGAGGACAGAAGACTACGAGCAGTACTTC CASSSKMRTEDYEQYF
NA TRBJ2-7 NA TRBV13 TGTGCCAGCAGCTTAGGCCTCCCCGGACAGAACTCCTACGAGCAGTACTTC CASSLGLPGQNSYEQYF
NA TRBJ1-2 NA TRBV28 TGTGCCAGCAGTTTCGGGGGTGACTATGGCTACACCTTC CASSFGGDYGYTF